This entry lists 28 T cell receptor beta chains sequenced from one sample in a study of blood T cell repertoires in COVID-19. Profiling relied on immunoSEQ multiplex PCR, and the TCRdb table lists in-frame clones only, not all of them. The sample yields roughly 250,000 clones, more than 65% seen once. The sample taken for sequencing was peripheral blood. These receptors were obtained from a woman aged 40 to 49 with active or convalescent COVID-19.

The gene calls are TRBV10-2 and TRBJ1-6; tentatively, D is TRBD1 (6 bases). Trimming cost V 7 bases and J 1 base, with 8 bases left between them. CDR3 length equals 14 residues. Germline V gene data show CDR1 as WSHSY and CDR2 as SAAADI. The CDR3 loop reads CASTTGSYNSPLHF. The CDR3 DNA is TGCGCCAGCACGACAGGTTCCTATAATTCACCCCTCCACTTT.

This rearrangement joins TRBV6-6 to TRBJ2-1; TRBD2 matches at 8 bases. V lost 4 bases, J lost 6 bases, and 5 bases stayed unmatched. CDR1 is MNHNY, CDR2 SVGAGI, per germline (reference sequence). The length of the CDR3 is 14 residues. The CDR3 DNA sequence: TGTGCCAGCAGTTCCACGGGAGGGGGCAATGAGCAGTTCTTC. The encoded protein is CASSSTGGGNEQFF.

The V call is TRBV18, the J call TRBJ2-1; the match to TRBD2 covers 7 bases. The CDR3 consists of 13 residues. V shed 8 bases, J shed 6 bases, and the junction held 7 bases outside the gene matches. Per germline, CDR1 KGHSH and CDR2 LQKENI. The CDR3 loop reads CASEQGGGNEQFF. CDR3 nucleotide sequence: TGTGCCAGCGAACAAGGCGGGGGCAATGAGCAGTTCTTC.

This clone appeared a few times. CDR3 protein: CASSEQSPSDSYNEQFF. The CDR3 bases are TGTGCCAGCAGTGAACAATCCCCGTCAGACTCCTACAATGAGCAGTTCTTC. The chain combines TRBV25-1 with TRBJ2-1; D not resolved. The germline CDR1 and CDR2 sequences are MGHDK and SYGVNS. The CDR3 spans 17 residues. Trimming left V 2 bases short and J 0 bases short, with 14 bases between.

The chain combines TRBV11-3 with TRBJ2-5; 9 nucleotides agree with TRBD1. There are 15 residues in the CDR3. Germline-derived CDR1 and CDR2 are SGHNT and YENEEA. Trimming at V came to 5 bases and at J to 5 bases, leaving 9 bases not matched to a gene. The CDR3 region is CASSLRQGVGETQYF. The CDR3 DNA reads TGTGCCAGCAGCCTCCGACAGGGGGTGGGGGAGACCCAGTACTTC.

The gene calls are TRBV3-1 (or the pseudogene TRBV3-2) and TRBJ1-6; possibly TRBD1 for D (6 bases). Trimming pared 4 bases from V and 7 bases from J, leaving 17 bases between. The CDR3 has 16 residues. Germline values: CDR1 LGHDT, CDR2 YNNKEL (reference sequence). CDR3 protein: CASSPVVGTPNSPLHF. The CDR3 region has the DNA TGTGCCAGCAGCCCCGTCGTGGGGACACCAAATTCACCCCTCCACTTT.

A single count supports this clone. V and J are TRBV2 and TRBJ2-1, with 13 positions matching TRBD2. The junction had 11 bases not matched to a gene; V was cut back by 8 bases and J by 1 base. Germline values: CDR1 SNHLY, CDR2 FYNNEI. This CDR3 has 18 residues. CDR3 protein: CASQGLAGVPLSYNEQFF. The CDR3 nucleotides read TGTGCCAGCCAAGGACTAGCGGGGGTCCCCCTTTCCTACAATGAGCAGTTCTTC.

The chain uses TRBV28 and TRBJ2-3; TRBD2 agrees at 8 bases. The CDR3 extends over 16 amino acids. CDR1 MDHEN and CDR2 SYDVKM come from the germline V gene. V gave up 5 bases and J gave up 4 bases; unmatched junction bases: 11. The CDR3 loop reads CASSRPGLVIPDTQYF. CDR3 nucleotides: TGTGCCAGCAGTCGGCCGGGACTAGTTATTCCAGATACGCAGTATTTT.

The chain combines TRBV5-1 with TRBJ2-3; TRBD1 aligns across 12 bases. The CDR3 spans 17 residues. Germline V CDR1 and CDR2: SGHRS, YFSETQ. V trimming: 4 bases; J trimming: 2 bases; junction bases outside the gene matches: 8. In DNA, the CDR3 is TGCGCCAGCAGCACCCCGGGACAGGGGGCATCCACAGATACGCAGTATTTT. It encodes CASSTPGQGASTDTQYF.

The chain recombines TRBV5-6 with TRBJ1-2; TRBD1 might be the D (5 bases). The length of the CDR3 is 15 residues. V was pared by 4 bases and J by 4 bases, with 17 bases between. Germline V gene data show CDR1 as SGHDT and CDR2 as YYEEEE. CDR3 amino acids: CASSPGRQMVYGYTF. Written as DNA, the CDR3 is TGTGCCAGCAGCCCTGGTAGACAGATGGTCTATGGCTACACCTTC.

The chain couples TRBV20-1 to TRBJ1-1, with D perhaps TRBD1 (6 bases). The CDR3 consists of 11 residues. Trimming shortened V by 5 bases and J by 8 bases, and 12 bases separated the two germline ends. Germline lookup yields CDR1 DFQATT and CDR2 SNEGSKA (reference sequence). In DNA, the CDR3 is TGCAGTGCTCCTTCGCAGGGGGAAGCTTTCTTT. Its translation is CSAPSQGEAFF.

J is TRBJ2-7 and V is TRBV28; 9 bases are shared with TRBD2. This CDR3 is 15 amino acids long. The trim removed 5 bases at V and 4 bases at J, leaving 9 bases unmatched. CDR1 MDHEN and CDR2 SYDVKM come from the germline V gene. Here the CDR3 DNA reads TGTGCCAGCAGTCCGGCAACCAGCGGGGGGTACGAGCAGTACTTC. This translates into CASSPATSGGYEQYF.

The CDR3 nucleotides read TGTGCCAGCAGCTCCGTGGGGGGGATCTTTCAGCCCCAGCATTTT. Protein sequence: CASSSVGGIFQPQHF. The chain uses TRBV7-2 and TRBJ1-5; D might be TRBD1 (5 bases). V was clipped by 4 bases and J by 6 bases, with 16 bases between them. Per germline, CDR1 SGHTA and CDR2 FQGNSA. This CDR3 contains 15 residues.

The chain couples TRBV30 to TRBJ1-5; the match to TRBD1 covers 10 bases. Germline values: CDR1 GTSNPN, CDR2 SVGIG (reference sequence). CDR3 length: 14 residues. Trimming at V came to 5 bases and at J to 2 bases, leaving 3 bases not matched to a gene. The CDR3 DNA reads as TGTGCCTGGGACAGGGGGCAAGGCAATCAGCCCCAGCATTTT. Translation: CAWDRGQGNQPQHF.

The rearrangement uses TRBV29-1 and TRBJ2-7; the match to TRBD1 covers 9 bases. Germline loops: CDR1 SQVTM, CDR2 ANQGSEA. Losses at the gene ends were 7 bases for V and 3 bases for J; bases not matched to a gene: 7. The CDR3 has 13 amino acids. The CDR3 nucleotides are TGCAGCGCCCGGACAGGGGCCCACTACGAGCAGTACTTC. Protein product: CSARTGAHYEQYF.

This chain connects TRBV10-1 to TRBJ2-3; D is undetermined. Between the trimmed V and J ends, which lost 3 bases and 2 bases, there was a span of 9 bases. The CDR3 extends over 14 amino acids. CDR1 is WNHNN, CDR2 SYGVQD, per germline (reference sequence). CDR3 in DNA: TGCGCCAGCAGTGAAAGAGTCCCCACAGATACGCAGTATTTT. It yields the protein CASSERVPTDTQYF.

The CDR3 protein is CAYTTAVGQPQHF. CDR3 nucleotides: TGTGCCTACACAACAGCGGTAGGTCAGCCCCAGCATTTT. The gene calls are TRBV30 and TRBJ1-5; D is undetermined. The CDR3 is 13 amino acids. Germline CDR1 GTSNPN, CDR2 SVGIG (reference sequence). Trimming took off 7 bases at V and 6 bases at J, with 16 bases between the two ends.

The chain has TRBV5-4 and TRBJ1-2; 9 nucleotides align to TRBD1. The trim removed 2 bases at V and 6 bases at J, leaving 8 bases unmatched. The germline gives CDR1 SGHNT, CDR2 YYREEE (reference sequence). The CDR3 has 15 amino acids. This CDR3 reads CASSFLTGGKDGYTF. The CDR3 DNA sequence: TGTGCCAGCAGCTTTTTGACAGGGGGAAAGGATGGCTACACCTTC.

The chain carries TRBV5-1 and TRBJ1-3; 7 nucleotides align to TRBD1. The CDR3 is 15 amino acids. Germline V gene sequence: CDR1 SGHRS, CDR2 YFSETQ. Trimming took 6 bases from V and 3 from J; bases not matched to a gene: 9. CDR3 DNA: TGCGCCAGCACCCCCGCGACAGGGAGTGGAAACACCATATATTTT. Translation: CASTPATGSGNTIYF.

This chain connects TRBV19 to TRBJ2-5; weak D call: TRBD2 (5 bases). Trimming pared 4 bases from V and 5 bases from J, leaving 8 bases between. This CDR3 comprises 12 residues. CDR1 and CDR2 from the germline V gene are LNHDA and SQIVND (reference sequence). CDR3 coding DNA: TGTGCCAGTAGTAGACGCGGGGAGACCCAGTACTTC. This gives the protein CASSRRGETQYF.

This clone was observed once. V usage is TRBV5-4 and J usage is TRBJ1-2; 8 bases line up with TRBD1. Germline CDR1 reads SGHNT; CDR2 reads YYREEE (reference sequence). With 2 bases clipped from V and 8 bases from J, the junction kept 11 bases outside the gene matches. CDR3 size: 15 residues. CDR3 DNA: TGTGCCAGCAGCTTTCGGGTGGACAGGGCTGACGGCTACACCTTC. Translated, it gives CASSFRVDRADGYTF.

This clone was recorded a few times. The chain carries TRBV5-4 and TRBJ1-6; D ambiguous. V was clipped by 1 base and J by 7 bases, with 9 bases between them. This CDR3 has 14 residues. CDR1 SGHNT and CDR2 YYREEE come from the germline V gene (reference sequence). CDR3 sequence reads: CASSLWASNSPLHF. The DNA of the CDR3 is TGTGCCAGCAGCTTGTGGGCCAGCAATTCACCCCTCCACTTT.

This clone was found once. The genes are TRBV27 and TRBJ1-4; a weak D match, TRBD1 (6 bases). CDR1 is MNHEY, CDR2 SMNVEV, per germline (reference sequence). V lost 3 bases to trimming and J lost 6 bases, with 11 bases between them. This CDR3 has 14 amino acids. The CDR3 bases are TGTGCCAGCAGTTTCGCAGGGGAATATGAAAAACTGTTTTTT. Encoded protein: CASSFAGEYEKLFF.

As concerns this clone: The junction departs from the called germline gene at one end, perhaps through a read error. The chain recombines TRBV30 with TRBJ1-2; D is ambiguous. CDR1 GTSNPN and CDR2 SVGIG come from the germline V gene (reference sequence). The CDR3 has 10 residues. This CDR3 is CAWRSDSCSF. The CDR3 nucleotides read TGTGCCTGGAGGTCGGACTCTTGCTCATTC.

CDR3 nucleotides: TGTGCCACCACAGTTTTCCAGGGAAGGAATTCACCCCTCCACTTT. Its protein product is CATTVFQGRNSPLHF. The chain employs TRBV28 and TRBJ1-6, with a weak D call TRBD1 (5 bases). Germline CDR1 and CDR2: MDHEN and SYDVKM. With 10 bases removed from V and 7 bases from J, the gap between germline ends came to 20 bases. This CDR3 spans 15 amino acids.

The gene calls are TRBV11-1 and TRBJ2-2; 7 bases align to TRBD1. This CDR3 spans 13 amino acids. V was pared by 2 bases and J by 6 bases, with 0 bases of the junction left unmatched. CDR1 is SGHAT, CDR2 FQDESV, per germline (reference sequence). CDR3 sequence (DNA): TGTGCCAGCAGCTTAACAGGGGCCGGGGAGCTGTTTTTT. This translates into CASSLTGAGELFF.

Comment on this clone: Other DNA sequences from this sample encode an identical CDR3 as well. J is TRBJ2-7 and V is TRBV5-1, with 8 bases that match TRBD2. Germline CDR1 is SGHRS and CDR2 is YFSETQ. The V gene end was trimmed by 4 bases and the J gene end by 5 bases; junction bases not matched to a gene: 11. The CDR3 covers 15 residues. CDR3 region: CASSLAGTSIHEQYF. For the CDR3, the DNA is TGCGCCAGCAGCCTGGCTGGGACTAGTATTCACGAGCAGTACTTC.

The chain links TRBV5-1 to TRBJ1-4; a weak D match, TRBD1 (6 bases). This CDR3 is built from 15 residues. V dropped 3 bases and J dropped 2 bases, with 11 bases sitting between them. The germline V gene encodes CDR1 SGHRS and CDR2 YFSETQ. Here the CDR3 reads CASSWNGQTNEKLFF. The CDR3 nucleotides read TGCGCCAGCAGCTGGAATGGACAGACTAATGAAAAACTGTTTTTT.